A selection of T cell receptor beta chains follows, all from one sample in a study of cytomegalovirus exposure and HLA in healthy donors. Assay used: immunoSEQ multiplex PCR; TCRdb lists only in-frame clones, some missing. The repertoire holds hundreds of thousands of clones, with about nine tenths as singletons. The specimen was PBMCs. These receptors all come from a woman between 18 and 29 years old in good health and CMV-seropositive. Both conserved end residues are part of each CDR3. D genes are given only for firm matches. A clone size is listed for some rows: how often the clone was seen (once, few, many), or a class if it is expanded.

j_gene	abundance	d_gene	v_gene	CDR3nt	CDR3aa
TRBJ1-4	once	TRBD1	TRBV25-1	TGTGCCAGCAGTCAGCAGGGGGTGAATGAAAAACTGTTTTTT	CASSQQGVNEKLFF
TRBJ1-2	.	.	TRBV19	TGTGCCAGTAGTATAGCCCAACAGGATGGCTACACCTTC	CASSIAQQDGYTF
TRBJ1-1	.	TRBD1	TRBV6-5	TGTGCCAGCAGTCTCGGCCCGGGACAGATAGAAGCTTTCTTT	CASSLGPGQIEAFF
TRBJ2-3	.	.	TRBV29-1	TGCAGCGTTGAAATACTAAACACAGATACGCAGTATTTT	CSVEILNTDTQYF
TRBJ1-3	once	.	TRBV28	TGTGCCAGCAGGTTTTCTGGGAGCGGAAGCGGTGGAAACACCATATATTTT	CASRFSGSGSGGNTIYF
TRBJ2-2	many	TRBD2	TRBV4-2	TGTGCCAGCAGCATGGGACTAGCGGGAGCCGGGGAGCTGTTTTTT	CASSMGLAGAGELFF
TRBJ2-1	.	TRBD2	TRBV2	TGTGCCAGCTCCGGACTAGCGGCCGACAATGAGCAGTTCTTC	CASSGLAADNEQFF
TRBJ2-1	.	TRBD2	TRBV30	TGTGCCTGGAGTGATTGGGAGGACGGGAGGGGTGCGGAGCAGTTCTTC	CAWSDWEDGRGAEQFF
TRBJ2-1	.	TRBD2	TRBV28	TGTGCCAGCAGTTTAACGGGACTAGCGAACTCCTACAATGAGCAGTTCTTC	CASSLTGLANSYNEQFF
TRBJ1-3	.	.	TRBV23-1	TGCGCCAGCCGACATGCCTCTGGAAACACCATATATTTT	CASRHASGNTIYF
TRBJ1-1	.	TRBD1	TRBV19	TGTGCCAGTAGTAAGGGACAGGGCAAAACTGAAGCTTTCTTT	CASSKGQGKTEAFF
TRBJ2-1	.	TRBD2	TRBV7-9	TGTGCCAGCAGCCATCGGGCCGCTAGCGGGAGTCTTTACAATGAGCAGTTCTTC	CASSHRAASGSLYNEQFF
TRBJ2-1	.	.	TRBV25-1	TGTGCCAGCTTAGGACTTATCGGGCAGTTCTTC	CASLGLIGQFF
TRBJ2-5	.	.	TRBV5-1	TGCGCCAGCAGTAACGGGTATTACCAAGAGACCCAGTACTTC	CASSNGYYQETQYF
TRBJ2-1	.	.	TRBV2	TGTGCCAGCAATACACGCAATGAGCAGTTCTTC	CASNTRNEQFF
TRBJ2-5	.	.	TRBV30	TGTGCCTGGAGCCAGGACAGCCAAGAGACCCAGTACTTC	CAWSQDSQETQYF
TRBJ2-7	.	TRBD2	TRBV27	TGTGCCAGCAGTTCGGGACTAGCGGGACGCGAGCAGTACTTC	CASSSGLAGREQYF
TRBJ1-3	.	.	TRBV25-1	TGTGCCAGCAGCCCCGGGGCCCAGGGGAGCGGAAACACCATATATTTT	CASSPGAQGSGNTIYF
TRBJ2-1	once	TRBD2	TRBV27	TGTGCCAGCTTACCCGGGACTAGCGGTTACAATGAGCAGTTCTTC	CASLPGTSGYNEQFF
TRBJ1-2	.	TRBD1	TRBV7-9	TGTGCCAGCAGCTTTCGGGACAGGGATAACTATGGCTACACCTTC	CASSFRDRDNYGYTF
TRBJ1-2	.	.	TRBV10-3	TGTGCCATCAGATCGATACAGGATGGCTACACCTTC	CAIRSIQDGYTF
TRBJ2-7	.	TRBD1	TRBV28	TGTGCCAGCAGAAGTCCAGGGGGCGCATCCTACGAGCAGTACTTC	CASRSPGGASYEQYF
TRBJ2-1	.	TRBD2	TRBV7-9	TGTGCCAGCAGCTTACCGGGACTAGCGGGAGTCTACAATGAGCAGTTCTTC	CASSLPGLAGVYNEQFF
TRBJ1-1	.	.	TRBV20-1	TGCAGTGCCCCGGGGAACACTGAAGCTTTCTTT	CSAPGNTEAFF
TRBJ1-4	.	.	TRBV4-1	TGCGCCAGCAGCCAAGAGGGTCCCCGGCGGCTGTTTTTT	CASSQEGPRRLFF
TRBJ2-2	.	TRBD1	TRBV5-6	TGTGCCAGCAGCTGGACAGGAGGTACGAACACCGGGGAGCTGTTTTTT	CASSWTGGTNTGELFF
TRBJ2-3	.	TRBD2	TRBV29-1	TGCAGCGCTAGACTAGCGGGCGGCACAGATACGCAGTATTTT	CSARLAGGTDTQYF
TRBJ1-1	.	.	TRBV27	TGTGCCAGCAGTTTGGGCAGGGCGACTGAAGCTTTCTTT	CASSLGRATEAFF
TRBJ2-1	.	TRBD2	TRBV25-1	TGTGCCAGCAGTGAATCGAGTAGCGGGTTGGATGAGCAGTTCTTC	CASSESSSGLDEQFF
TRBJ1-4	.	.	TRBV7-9	TGTGCCAGCAGCCAGGGGACATCCGCTAATGAAAAACTGTTTTTT	CASSQGTSANEKLFF
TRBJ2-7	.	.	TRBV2	TGTACCAGCAGTGAGGAAATATTACAGCAAAGCCACTCCCTGTTC	CTSSEEILQQSHSLF
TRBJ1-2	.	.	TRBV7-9	TGTGCCAGCAGCTTAGGGACAAACTATGGCTACACCTTC	CASSLGTNYGYTF
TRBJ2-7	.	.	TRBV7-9	TGTGCCAGCAGCTTAGCCTCAGGGGTACTAGGCGAGCAGTACTTC	CASSLASGVLGEQYF
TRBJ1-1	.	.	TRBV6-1	TGTGCCAGCAGACCGGGACACACGAACACTGAAGCTTTCTTT	CASRPGHTNTEAFF
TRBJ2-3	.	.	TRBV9	TGTGCCAGCAGCCCGCGGGGTAGTCGCACAGATACGCAGTATTTT	CASSPRGSRTDTQYF
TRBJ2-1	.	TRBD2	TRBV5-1	TGCGCCAGCAGCTTGGCTGCGGGAGGGGGCAATGAGCAGTTCTTC	CASSLAAGGGNEQFF
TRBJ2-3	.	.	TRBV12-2	TGTGCAAGTCGCTCGTATGGGGCGGCTGTAGCGGGCCATCATCTTAGCACAGATACGCAGTATTTT	CASRSYGAAVAGHHLSTDTQYF
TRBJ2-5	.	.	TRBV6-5	TGTGCCAGCAGTTACTCGTATCAGATCCAAGAGACCCAGTACTTC	CASSYSYQIQETQYF
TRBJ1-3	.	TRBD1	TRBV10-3	TGTGCCATCAGTCCGGACAGGGGAAACACCATATATTTT	CAISPDRGNTIYF
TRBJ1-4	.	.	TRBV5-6	TGTGCCAGCAGCTCCCCAGGGAGCGGGGAAAAACTGTTTTTT	CASSSPGSGEKLFF
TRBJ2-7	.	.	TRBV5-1	TGCGCCAGCAGACAGGGCTCCTACGAGCAGTACTTC	CASRQGSYEQYF